This record looks at one TCR beta chain sequence and its context. This entry belongs to a study of T cell clones after liver transplantation. Data came from immunoSEQ multiplex PCR; TCRdb stores just in-frame clones and leaves some out. The repertoire consists of about 45,000 clones, with roughly 84% occurring once and the leading ten covering about 2.5%. The specimen was CD4+ T cells from blood, collected 24 months after liver transplant. The TCR originated in a human patient who received a liver transplant. T cells may partly derive from the graft donor.

The CDR3 region is CASSGLVRSYNEQFF. The DNA of the CDR3 is TGTGCCAGCAGCGGACTAGTCCGATCCTACAATGAGCAGTTCTTC. The chain has TRBV6-6 and TRBJ2-1; 7 nucleotides match TRBD2. The germline V gene encodes CDR1 MNHNY and CDR2 SVGAGI (reference sequence). The CDR3 has 15 amino acids. V lost 6 bases, J lost 1 base, and 6 bases stayed unmatched.